The sequence of this T cell receptor (beta chain) was determined in a study of blood T cell repertoires in COVID-19. Turning to the study itself: The origin of the acute and convalescent COVID-19 samples was the United States, Italy and Spain. The cDNA or gDNA used as material had been derived from T cells, B-cell-depleted T cells, or PBMCs.

The V gene lost 0 bases and the J gene lost 2 bases, with 10 bases spanning the gap. There are 15 residues in the CDR3. The V gene's germline CDR1 is SGDLS and CDR2 YYNGEE. In this sample, this clone turned up a few times. Generated by immunoSEQ multiplex PCR, the TCRdb table keeps only in-frame clones and is missing some. This sample has more than 200,000 clones, with 84% found just once. The sample taken for sequencing was peripheral blood. The source is a man aged 55 to 70 with acute or convalescent COVID-19. The rearrangement uses TRBV9 and TRBJ2-3; the D gene is possibly TRBD1 (6 bases). Here the CDR3 reads CASSVVGHSTDTQYF. The CDR3 DNA reads as TGTGCCAGCAGCGTAGTGGGACACTCCACAGATACGCAGTATTTT. Looking up the rest from reference TRBV9 and TRBJ2-3 gives the full variable domain: DSGVTQTPKHLITATGQRVTLRCSPRSGDLSVYWYQQSLDQGLQFLIQYYNGEERAKGNILERFSAQQFPDLHSELNLSSLELGDSALYFCASSVVGHSTDTQYFGPGTRLTVL.